The rows below give T cell receptor beta chains drawn from one sample of a study of shared T cell receptors in the human thymus. Clones were read by immunoSEQ multiplex PCR, and TCRdb kept only the in-frame ones, dropping some. The sample contains approximately 490,000 clones, about four fifths of which appear only once. The same sample was also studied in work on human thymus T cells.

The sample consisted of thymocytes. The receptors derive from a boy under two years old with a congenital heart defect. Each CDR3 is given with its conserved first and last residue. D genes are given only for firm matches. Part of the rows lack a size; the others show once, few, many or a class for expanded clones.

TRBD1 | NA | TRBJ1-1 | TRBV6-5 | TGTGCCAGCAGCCCCGGGACAGGGGGCACTGAAGCTTTCTTT | CASSPGTGGTEAFF
NA | once | TRBJ1-1 | TRBV2 | TGTGCCAGCACCAGACGTGGGGCCAACACTGAAGCTTTCTTT | CASTRRGANTEAFF
TRBD1 | NA | TRBJ2-3 | TRBV11-2 | TGTGCCAGCAGCCCACGTCCCGGGACAGGGGACGACCGGCCAGATACGCAGTATTTT | CASSPRPGTGDDRPDTQYF
TRBD1 | NA | TRBJ1-2 | TRBV4-3 | TGCGCCAGCAGCCAAGTCATGGGACAGCACTATGGCTACACCTTC | CASSQVMGQHYGYTF
NA | NA | TRBJ2-5 | TRBV5-6 | TGTGCCAGCAGCTTGGGCAGGCACCAAGAGACCCAGTACTTC | CASSLGRHQETQYF
TRBD1 | NA | TRBJ1-1 | TRBV6-5 | TGTGCCAGCAGCCGGGACAGGGCGGCGAACACTGAAGCTTTCTTT | CASSRDRAANTEAFF
NA | once | TRBJ2-5 | TRBV9 | TGTGCCAGCAGCGTAGGAGAGGGATCAGAGACCCAGTACTTC | CASSVGEGSETQYF
NA | NA | TRBJ2-1 | TRBV13 | TGTGCCAGCAGCTCCGGGGTAGCTGCAGGTAATGAGCAGTTCTTC | CASSSGVAAGNEQFF
NA | NA | TRBJ2-2 | TRBV28 | TGTGCCAGCAGCCGGACATACACCGGGGAGCTGTTTTTT | CASSRTYTGELFF
TRBD2 | NA | TRBJ2-7 | TRBV10-3 | TGTGCCATCAGTGGACTAGCGGGAGATGACGAGCAGTACTTC | CAISGLAGDDEQYF
TRBD1 | once | TRBJ2-7 | TRBV4-3 | TGCGCCAGCAGCCATCCCCCATATCCGGGACAGGGGGCATCCTACGAGCAGTACTTC | CASSHPPYPGQGASYEQYF
TRBD2 | few | TRBJ2-1 | TRBV4-1 | TGCGCCAGCAGCTTAGAGGGTGGCGGGAGACACAATGAGCAGTTCTTC | CASSLEGGGRHNEQFF
NA | NA | TRBJ2-5 | TRBV4-2 | TGTGCCAGCAGCCAAGATTCGGCCCTCGGGGGCCAAGAGACCCAGTACTTC | CASSQDSALGGQETQYF
TRBD1 | once | TRBJ1-5 | TRBV4-1 | TGCGCCAGCAGCCAAAGGGGACAGGGGGACCAGCCCCAGCATTTT | CASSQRGQGDQPQHF